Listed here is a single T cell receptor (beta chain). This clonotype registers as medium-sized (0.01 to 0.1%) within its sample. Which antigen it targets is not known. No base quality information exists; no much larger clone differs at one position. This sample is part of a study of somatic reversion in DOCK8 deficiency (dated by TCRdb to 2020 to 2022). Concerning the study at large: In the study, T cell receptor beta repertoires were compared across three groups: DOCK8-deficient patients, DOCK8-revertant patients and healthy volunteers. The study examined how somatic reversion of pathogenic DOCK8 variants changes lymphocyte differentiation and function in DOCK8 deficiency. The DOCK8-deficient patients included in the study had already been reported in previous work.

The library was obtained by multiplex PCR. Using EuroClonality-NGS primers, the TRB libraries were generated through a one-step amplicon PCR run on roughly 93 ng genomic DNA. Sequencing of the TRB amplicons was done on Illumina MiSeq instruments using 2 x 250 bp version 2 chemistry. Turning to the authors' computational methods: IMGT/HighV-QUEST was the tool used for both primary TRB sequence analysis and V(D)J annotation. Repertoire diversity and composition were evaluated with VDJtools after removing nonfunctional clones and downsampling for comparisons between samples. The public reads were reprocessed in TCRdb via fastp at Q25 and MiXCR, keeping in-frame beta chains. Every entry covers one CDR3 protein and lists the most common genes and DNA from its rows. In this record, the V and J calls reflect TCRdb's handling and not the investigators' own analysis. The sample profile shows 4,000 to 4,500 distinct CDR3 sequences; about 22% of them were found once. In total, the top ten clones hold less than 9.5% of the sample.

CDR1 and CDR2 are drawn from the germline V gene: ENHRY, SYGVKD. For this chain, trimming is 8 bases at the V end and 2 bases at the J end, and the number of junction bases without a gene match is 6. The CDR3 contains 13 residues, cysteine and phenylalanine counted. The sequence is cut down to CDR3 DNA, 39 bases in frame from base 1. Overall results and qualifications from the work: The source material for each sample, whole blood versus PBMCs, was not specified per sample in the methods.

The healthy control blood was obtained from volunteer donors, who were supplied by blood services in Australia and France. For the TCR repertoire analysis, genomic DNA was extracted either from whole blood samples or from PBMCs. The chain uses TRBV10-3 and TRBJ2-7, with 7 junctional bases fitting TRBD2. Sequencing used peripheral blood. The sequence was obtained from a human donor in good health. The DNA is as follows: TGTGCCATCGGGCTTGGGGGGGCCTACGAGCAGTACTTC. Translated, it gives CAIGLGGAYEQYF.